This TCR beta chain was obtained from a study of T cells in Graves' hyperthyroidism and ophthalmopathy. General observations from the study: A model using 13 V-J features told ophthalmopathy apart from stable hyperthyroidism.

Trimming at V came to 5 bases and at J to 2 bases, leaving 18 bases not matched to a gene. This CDR3 comprises 19 residues. Germline assignment: CDR1 SGHTA and CDR2 FQGNSA. Criteria for exclusion of patients were uncontrolled infection, other autoimmune disease, pregnancy or lactation. PBMCs were collected from a roughly 9.7 ml volume of fresh peripheral blood. RNA transcripts were the template for amplifying TCR beta CDR3 regions. First-round RT-PCR targeting the TCR CDR3 was performed with the HTBI primer set. TCRdb re-analysed the multiplex PCR reads in MiXCR, keeping a single row per CDR3 protein. The table lists around 440,000 distinct CDR3 sequences, around 14% of them singletons. This clonotype has more than one count but fewer than ten. Its cognate antigen is unknown.

The receptor was isolated from a young woman with Graves' hyperthyroidism. The specimen was blood. This sequence joins TRBV7-2 and TRBJ1-5; TRBD1 matches 7 bases. The chain's CDR3 is CASSPKGGRGVPRNQPQHF. The CDR3 DNA follows: TGTGCCAGCAGCCCTAAGGGTGGCAGGGGGGTCCCTCGCAATCAGCCCCAGCATTTT.